The 3 T cell receptor beta chains listed next were all sequenced from one sample in a study of blood T cell repertoires in COVID-19. Sequenced by immunoSEQ multiplex PCR; TCRdb stores in-frame clones only, minus some. This sample carries 100,000 or so clones, approximately 85% of them seen once, and the ten largest clones take 3.8%. Sequencing was done on a sample of peripheral blood. These receptor sequences come from a man aged 55 to 70 with acute or convalescent COVID-19.

CDR3 protein: CASSPSSGGNYEQYF. The CDR3 nucleotides are TGTGCCAGTAGTCCTTCTAGCGGGGGGAACTACGAGCAGTACTTC. The genes are TRBV19 and TRBJ2-7, with TRBD2 identical over 11 bases. Unmatched junction bases numbered 6, after V lost 5 bases and J lost 3 bases. Germline CDR1 reads LNHDA; CDR2 reads SQIVND (reference sequence). CDR3 length: 15 amino acids.

The rearrangement joins TRBV29-1 to TRBJ2-7; TRBD1 is a possible D gene (7 bases). Germline assignment: CDR1 SQVTM and CDR2 ANQGSEA. Deletions cut 3 bases from V and 6 bases from J, with 15 bases between. This CDR3 spans 13 amino acids. CDR3 in amino acids: CSVDGGGWSEQYF. CDR3 nucleotide sequence: TGCAGCGTTGATGGAGGGGGCTGGAGCGAGCAGTACTTC.

The CDR3 DNA reads TGCGCCAGCAGCTTGGATCAGGGGGCGAACACCGGGGAGCTGTTTTTT. Encoded protein: CASSLDQGANTGELFF. This chain joins TRBV5-1 and TRBJ2-2; 7 positions agree with TRBD1. V gave up 0 bases and J gave up 0 bases; unmatched junction bases: 2. Germline V lookup: CDR1 SGHRS, CDR2 YFSETQ. The CDR3 has 16 residues.